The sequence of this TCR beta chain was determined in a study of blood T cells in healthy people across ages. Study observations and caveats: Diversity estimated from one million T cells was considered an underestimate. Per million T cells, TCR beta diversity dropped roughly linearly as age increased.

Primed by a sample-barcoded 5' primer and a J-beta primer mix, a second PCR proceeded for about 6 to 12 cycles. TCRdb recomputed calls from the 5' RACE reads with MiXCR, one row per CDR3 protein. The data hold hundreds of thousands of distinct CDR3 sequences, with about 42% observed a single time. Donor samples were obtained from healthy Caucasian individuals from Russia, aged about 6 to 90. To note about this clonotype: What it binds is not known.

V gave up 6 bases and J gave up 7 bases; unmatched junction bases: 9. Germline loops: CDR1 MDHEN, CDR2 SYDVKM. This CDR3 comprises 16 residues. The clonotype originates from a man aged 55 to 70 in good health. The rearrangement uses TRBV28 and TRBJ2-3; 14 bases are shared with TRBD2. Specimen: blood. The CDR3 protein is CASSPWTSGGRNTQYF. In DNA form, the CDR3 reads TGTGCCAGCAGCCCCTGGACTAGCGGGGGGCGGAATACGCAGTATTTT. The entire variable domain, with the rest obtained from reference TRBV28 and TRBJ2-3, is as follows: DVKVTQSSRYLVKRTGEKVFLECVQDMDHENMFWYRQDPGLGLRLIYFSYDVKMKEKGDIPEGYSVSREKKERFSLILESASTNQTSMYLCASSPWTSGGRNTQYFGPGTRLTVL.